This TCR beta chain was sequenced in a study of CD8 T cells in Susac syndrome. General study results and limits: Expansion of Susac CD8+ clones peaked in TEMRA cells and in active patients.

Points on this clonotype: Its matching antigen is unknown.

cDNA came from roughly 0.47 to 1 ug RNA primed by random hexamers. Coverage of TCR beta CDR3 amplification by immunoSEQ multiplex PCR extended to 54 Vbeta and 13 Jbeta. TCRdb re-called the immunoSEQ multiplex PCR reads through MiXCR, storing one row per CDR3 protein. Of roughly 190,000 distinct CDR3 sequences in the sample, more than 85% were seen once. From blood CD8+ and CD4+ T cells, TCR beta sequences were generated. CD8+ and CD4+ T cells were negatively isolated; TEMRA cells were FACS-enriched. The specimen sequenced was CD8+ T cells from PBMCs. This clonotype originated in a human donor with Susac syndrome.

CDR3 region: CASSLGGQSYEQYF. The CDR3 nucleotides are TGTGCCAGCAGCTTAGGTGGACAGTCCTACGAGCAGTACTTC. The J gene is TRBJ2-7, the V gene TRBV5-6; D might be TRBD1 (6 bases). V was trimmed by 2 bases and J by 1 base, leaving 10 bases between them. The CDR3 is made up of 14 amino acids. Germline V gene sequence: CDR1 SGHDT, CDR2 YYEEEE.